This T cell receptor beta chain was identified during a study of lymphopenia after photon versus proton radiotherapy. General observations from the study: Authors raise, but do not show, better survival with proton therapy. Relative stability marked proton patients; photon patients lost diversity and naive cells. After the lymphocyte nadir, photon-treated repertoires showed oligoclonal expansion, especially of CD8+ Temra cells. A bigger post-nadir fall in TCR diversity correlated inversely with survival time in deceased patients.

As for this clone: What it binds is unknown.

The method was immunoSEQ multiplex PCR; TCRdb's version includes in-frame clones alone and lacks a portion of them. The sample shows 160,000 or so clones, approximately 90% of them seen only once. V dropped 0 bases and J dropped 4; count of bases not matched to a gene: 3. This CDR3 comprises 15 residues. CDR1 and CDR2 from the germline V gene are SGHRS and YFSETQ. The sequencing used peripheral blood, collected from a patient treated with photon-based radiotherapy. V usage is TRBV5-1 and J usage is TRBJ2-2; TRBD1 agrees at 7 bases. The TCR comes from a man in his forties or fifties with gastric cancer. The CDR3 here is CASSLEAGGTGELFF. The CDR3 nucleotides are TGCGCCAGCAGCTTGGAGGCAGGGGGCACCGGGGAGCTGTTTTTT.